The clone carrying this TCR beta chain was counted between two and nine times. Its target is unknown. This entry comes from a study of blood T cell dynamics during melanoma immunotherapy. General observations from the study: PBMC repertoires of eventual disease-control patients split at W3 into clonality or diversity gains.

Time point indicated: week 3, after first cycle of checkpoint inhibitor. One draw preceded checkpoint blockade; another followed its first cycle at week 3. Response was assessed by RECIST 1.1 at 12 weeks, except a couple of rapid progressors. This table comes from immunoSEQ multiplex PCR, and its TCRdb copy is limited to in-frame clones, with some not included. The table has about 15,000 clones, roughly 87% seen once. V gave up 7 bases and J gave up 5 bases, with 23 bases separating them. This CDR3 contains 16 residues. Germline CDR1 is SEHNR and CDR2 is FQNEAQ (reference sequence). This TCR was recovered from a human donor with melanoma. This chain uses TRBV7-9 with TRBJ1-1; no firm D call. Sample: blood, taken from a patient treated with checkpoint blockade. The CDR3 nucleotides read TGTGCCAGCATTTCCGTGGTCGCCTCTTCGGGAACTGAAGCTTTCTTT. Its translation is CASISVVASSGTEAFF.